What follows are 28 T cell receptor beta chains derived from one specimen sequenced in a study of beta chain features in type 1 diabetes. Every bit of the isolated RNA underwent reverse transcription, so sequencing read expressed TCRB transcripts. TCRdb keeps only in-frame clones here, not all; method: immunoSEQ multiplex PCR. The sample has fewer than 900,000 clones, roughly 17% seen once. Source material: naive CD4+ T cells from blood. Receptors originate from a woman in her late teens or twenties in good health.

The chain carries TRBV5-1 and TRBJ2-2; 9 nucleotides align to TRBD1. V was clipped by 4 bases and J by 7 bases; unmatched bases: 11. CDR1 SGHRS and CDR2 YFSETQ come from the germline V gene. This CDR3 is 16 amino acids long. CDR3 DNA: TGCGCCAGCAGCCTGCGGACAGGGGAGTTTGACGGGGAGCTGTTTTTT. Residues: CASSLRTGEFDGELFF.

The rearrangement joins TRBV6-6 to TRBJ2-1, with 7 bases fitting TRBD2. Germline V lookup: CDR1 MNHNY, CDR2 SVGAGI (reference sequence). V lost 5 bases to trimming and J lost 9 bases; unmatched junction nucleotides: 10. The CDR3 loop spans 14 amino acids. This CDR3 reads CASSKELASGEQFF. DNA of the CDR3: TGTGCCAGCAGTAAAGAACTAGCGTCTGGTGAGCAGTTCTTC.

This clone was counted a few times. V usage is TRBV27 and J usage is TRBJ2-5, with 7 bases identical to TRBD2. The CDR3 is 13 residues long. The V gene's germline CDR1 is MNHEY and CDR2 SMNVEV (reference sequence). Trimming at V came to 6 bases and at J to 2 bases, leaving 3 bases not matched to a gene. DNA for the CDR3: TGTGCCAGCAGGCCTAGCGGACAAGAGACCCAGTACTTC. It translates to CASRPSGQETQYF.

The sample holds a few counts of this clone. Germline is not matched at one junction end, which may reflect a read error. The rearrangement uses TRBV2 and TRBJ2-7; D may be TRBD1 (7 bases). Looked up from germline, CDR1 is SNHLY and CDR2 is FYNNEI. This CDR3 contains 12 residues. CDR3 region: CASRPTTGDWIF. CDR3 DNA sequence: TGTGCCAGCAGACCTACAACAGGGGACTGGATCTTC.

V and J are TRBV7-3 and TRBJ2-3; TRBD1 is a possible D gene (6 bases). CDR3 length: 15 residues. Between the trimmed V and J ends, which lost 3 bases and 4 bases, there was a span of 14 bases. CDR1 and CDR2 from the germline V gene are SGHTA and FQGTGA. This chain's CDR3 is CASSFQGPVADTQYF. The CDR3 DNA reads as TGTGCCAGCAGCTTCCAGGGGCCCGTAGCAGATACGCAGTATTTT.

This chain connects TRBV5-1 to TRBJ2-3, with D possibly matching TRBD2 (6 bases). Trimming left V 3 bases short and J 4 bases short, with 12 bases between. Germline lookup yields CDR1 SGHRS and CDR2 YFSETQ. This CDR3 contains 14 residues. CDR3 DNA sequence: TGCGCCAGCAGCTGGAGGGGTAGGGCAGATACGCAGTATTTT. Translation: CASSWRGRADTQYF.

The chain employs TRBV15 and TRBJ1-1; the D gene is possibly TRBD1 (5 bases). Germline V CDR1 and CDR2: LNHNV, YYDKDF (reference sequence). The CDR3 has 14 amino acids. The V and J ends lost 0 bases and 3 bases respectively, with 8 bases between them. The DNA of the CDR3 is TGTGCCACCAGCAGAGAGAGGGGTTACACTGAAGCTTTCTTT. This codes for CATSRERGYTEAFF. The variable domain in full, with the rest retrieved from reference TRBV15 and TRBJ1-1, is DAMVIQNPRYQVTQFGKPVTLSCSQTLNHNVMYWYQQKSSQAPKLLFHYYDKDFNNEADTPDNFQSRRPNTSFCFLDIRSPGLGDTAMYLCATSRERGYTEAFFGQGTRLTVV.

This clone was seen only a few times. This rearrangement joins TRBV7-9 to TRBJ1-4; weak D call: TRBD1 (5 bases). CDR1 and CDR2 (germline): SEHNR, FQNEAQ (reference sequence). The CDR3 length is 14 residues. The V end was cut by 5 bases, the J end by 5 bases, with 12 bases between. Here the CDR3 reads CASSIGTGNEKLFF. CDR3 in DNA: TGTGCCAGCAGCATCGGGACGGGCAATGAAAAACTGTTTTTT.

The genes are TRBV5-5 and TRBJ2-5; TRBD2 agrees at 7 bases. V dropped 4 bases and J dropped 4; count of bases not matched to a gene: 7. This CDR3 spans 14 amino acids. Germline values: CDR1 SGHKS, CDR2 YYEKEE (reference sequence). The CDR3 spells CASSPKPSGETQYF. The CDR3 DNA reads as TGTGCCAGCAGCCCGAAGCCTAGCGGAGAGACCCAGTACTTC.

This clone has only a few counts. This chain joins TRBV29-1 and TRBJ2-5, with a tentative D call TRBD1 (6 bases). CDR3 size: 13 residues. The germline V gene has CDR1 SQVTM and CDR2 ANQGSEA. V lost 7 bases and J lost 2, with 14 bases in between. The CDR3 DNA follows: TGCAGCGCCAAGGACAGTTTACAAGAGACCCAGTACTTC. It translates to CSAKDSLQETQYF.

V gene TRBV5-1 combines with J gene TRBJ2-2, with no clear D. CDR1 and CDR2 from the germline V gene are SGHRS and YFSETQ. The CDR3 is 12 residues long. With 2 bases removed from V and 5 bases from J, the gap between germline ends came to 4 bases. DNA of the CDR3: TGCGCCAGCAGCTTCCTGACCGGGGAGCTGTTTTTT. The encoded protein is CASSFLTGELFF.

This clone occurred a few times. V gene TRBV11-2 combines with J gene TRBJ2-5; TRBD2 matches 14 bases. After removal of 5 bases from V and 3 bases from J, the junction contained 2 bases not matched to a gene. Germline CDR1 is SGHAT and CDR2 is FQNNGV. This CDR3 comprises 15 residues. The CDR3: CASSKGLAGEETQYF. The CDR3 nucleotides read TGTGCCAGCAGCAAGGGACTAGCGGGAGAAGAGACCCAGTACTTC.

V is TRBV11-2 and J is TRBJ2-7; no reliable D call. V was clipped by 1 base and J by 2 bases, with 9 bases between them. This CDR3 spans 14 amino acids. Germline lookup yields CDR1 SGHAT and CDR2 FQNNGV. As DNA, the CDR3 is TGTGCCAGCAGCTTAGTCAGATACACCTACGAGCAGTACTTC. Encoded protein: CASSLVRYTYEQYF. Full variable domain (remainder filled in from reference TRBV11-2 and TRBJ2-7): EAGVAQSPRYKIIEKRQSVAFWCNPISGHATLYWYQQILGQGPKLLIQFQNNGVVDDSQLPKDRFSAERLKGVDSTLKIQPAKLEDSAVYLCASSLVRYTYEQYFGPGTRLTVT.

The chain is built from TRBV27 and TRBJ2-5; perhaps TRBD1 as D (5 bases). Trimming removed 8 bases at V and 5 bases at J, with 21 bases between. Germline CDR1 MNHEY, CDR2 SMNVEV (reference sequence). CDR3 length: 15 residues. CDR3 sequence reads: CASLSFWGAGETQYF. In DNA, the CDR3 is TGTGCCAGCCTCAGTTTCTGGGGCGCAGGGGAGACCCAGTACTTC.

In its sample, this clone was seen a few times. This chain links TRBV10-3 with TRBJ2-1, with TRBD1 identical over 7 bases. Trimming removed 3 bases from V and 3 bases from J; junction bases left unmatched: 8. The germline CDR1 and CDR2 sequences are ENHRY and SYGVKD. The CDR3 is 16 amino acids. The CDR3 nucleotides read TGTGCCATCAGTGATTACAGACAGGGCGACTACAATGAGCAGTTCTTC. This encodes CAISDYRQGDYNEQFF.

The V gene is TRBV5-5, the J gene TRBJ1-2, with D unresolved. The V gene lost 4 bases and the J gene lost 3 bases, with 10 bases spanning the gap. This CDR3 comprises 13 residues. Per the germline V gene, CDR1 is SGHKS and CDR2 is YYEKEE (reference sequence). The CDR3 sequence is CASSGGLDYGYTF. The CDR3 coding sequence is TGTGCCAGCAGCGGCGGGTTGGACTATGGCTACACCTTC.

This clone was seen more than once but under ten times. This chain connects TRBV18 to TRBJ2-1, with D possibly being TRBD2 (5 bases). Germline V gives CDR1 KGHSH, CDR2 LQKENI. This CDR3 contains 13 residues. V lost 3 bases to trimming and J lost 4 bases, with 7 bases between them. The CDR3 DNA sequence: TGTGCCAGCTCACCCGGGATGTACAATGAGCAGTTCTTC. Protein product: CASSPGMYNEQFF.

This rearrangement joins TRBV7-2 to TRBJ2-7, with 10 nucleotides matching TRBD2. V lost 5 bases to trimming and J lost 1 base; unmatched junction nucleotides: 5. This CDR3 has 15 residues. The germline V gene has CDR1 SGHTA and CDR2 FQGNSA. For the CDR3, the DNA is TGTGCCAGCAGCCTTATAGCGGGAGGATCCTACGAGCAGTACTTC. Translated, it gives CASSLIAGGSYEQYF.

V is TRBV28 and J is TRBJ2-1; D ambiguous. Trimming pared 2 bases from V and 0 bases from J, leaving 11 bases between. CDR3 length: 16 amino acids. Per germline, CDR1 MDHEN and CDR2 SYDVKM. CDR3 nucleotides: TGTGCCAGCAGTTTAGGACGGGTGAGCTCCTACAATGAGCAGTTCTTC. It specifies CASSLGRVSSYNEQFF.

The genes are TRBV7-9 and TRBJ2-1; D is perhaps TRBD1 or TRBD2 (5 bases each). The V end lost 1 base, the J end lost 8 bases, and 9 bases lay between the germline ends. The CDR3 extends over 13 amino acids. Germline V gene lookup returns CDR1 SEHNR and CDR2 FQNEAQ (reference sequence). CDR3 nucleotide sequence: TGTGCCAGCAGCTTAGGGGACCCCCATGAGCAGTTCTTC. It translates to CASSLGDPHEQFF.

This clone was recorded a few times. CDR3 residues: CASTSGGLAGGRDYNEQFF. CDR3 coding DNA: TGTGCCAGCACATCAGGGGGACTAGCGGGAGGCCGGGACTACAATGAGCAGTTCTTC. V is TRBV28 and J is TRBJ2-1; 15 bases match TRBD2. The germline V gene encodes CDR1 MDHEN and CDR2 SYDVKM. There are 19 residues in the CDR3. The ends lost 7 bases at V and 3 bases at J; junction bases unmatched: 13.

This clone was seen a few times. The chain has TRBV7-8 and TRBJ2-5; D call uncertain. V was trimmed by 0 bases and J by 5 bases, leaving 10 bases between them. The CDR3 contains 14 residues. Germline CDR1 is SGHVS and CDR2 is FQNEAQ. Here the CDR3 DNA reads TGTGCCAGCAGCTTAGCAATGCTGAGGGAGACCCAGTACTTC. Its protein product is CASSLAMLRETQYF.

The V gene is TRBV4-3, the J gene TRBJ2-3; D may be TRBD2 (7 bases). The CDR3 loop spans 16 amino acids. Germline CDR1 reads LGHNA; CDR2 reads YSLEER. V gave up 4 bases and J gave up 1 base, with 15 bases separating them. CDR3 in amino acids: CASSLHGGLGTDTQYF. The DNA for the CDR3 is TGCGCCAGCAGCCTTCACGGGGGGCTGGGCACAGATACGCAGTATTTT.

This clone showed up just a few times. This chain uses TRBV19 with TRBJ2-3; the D is unclear. There are 11 residues in the CDR3. CDR1 and CDR2 (germline): LNHDA, SQIVND (reference sequence). V was shortened by 7 bases and J by 3 bases, with 5 bases between the two germline ends. The CDR3 protein is CASTNTDTQYF. The CDR3 DNA reads as TGTGCCAGTACCAATACAGATACGCAGTATTTT.

The rearrangement joins TRBV2 to TRBJ1-4; 7 bases line up with TRBD1. The CDR3 extends over 15 amino acids. V shed 3 bases and J 8 bases; nucleotides not matched to a gene: 9. In germline, CDR1 is SNHLY, CDR2 FYNNEI. This CDR3 reads CASSELTGFSEKLFF. CDR3 coding DNA: TGTGCCAGCAGTGAGTTGACAGGGTTCAGCGAAAAACTGTTTTTT. The variable domain in full, with the rest retrieved from reference TRBV2 and TRBJ1-4, is EPEVTQTPSHQVTQMGQEVILRCVPISNHLYFYWYRQILGQKVEFLVSFYNNEISEKSEIFDDQFSVERPDGSNFTLKIRSTKLEDSAMYFCASSELTGFSEKLFFGSGTQLSVL.

This rearrangement joins TRBV6-6 to TRBJ2-5; TRBD1 is a possible D gene (6 bases). This CDR3 spans 14 amino acids. CDR1 is MNHNY and CDR2 is SVGAGI in the germline V gene (reference sequence). The V end lost 4 bases, the J end lost 2 bases, and 11 bases lay between the germline ends. The DNA for the CDR3 is TGTGCCAGCAGTTTTTCGGGACAACAAGAGACCCAGTACTTC. Its protein is CASSFSGQQETQYF.

The chain has TRBV6-6 and TRBJ2-3, with D possibly TRBD2 on 6 matching bases. CDR1 MNHNY and CDR2 SVGAGI come from the germline V gene (reference sequence). CDR3 size: 15 residues. Trimming cost V 6 bases and J 2 bases, with 15 bases left between them. Written as DNA, the CDR3 is TGTGCCAGCAGCAGGAGGGCCCGCTCCACAGATACGCAGTATTTT. Translating it yields CASSRRARSTDTQYF.

The V and J genes are TRBV7-9 and TRBJ1-5; no clear D gene. Trimming took 5 bases from V and 4 from J, leaving 15 bases between them. The CDR3 consists of 15 residues. Germline values: CDR1 SEHNR, CDR2 FQNEAQ (reference sequence). Here the CDR3 reads CASSLGPQPNQPQHF. In nucleotides, the CDR3 is TGTGCCAGCAGCCTTGGACCGCAGCCAAATCAGCCCCAGCATTTT. Based on the CDR3 plus reference TRBV7-9 and TRBJ1-5, the full variable domain is DTGVSQNPRHKITKRGQNVTFRCDPISEHNRLYWYRQTLGQGPEFLTYFQNEAQLEKSRLLSDRFSAERPKGSFSTLEIQRTEQGDSAMYLCASSLGPQPNQPQHFGDGTRLSIL.